These 32 T cell receptor beta chains share one sample of origin, sequenced in a study of molecular identifiers for immune sequencing clone quantification. TCRdb used MiXCR to reprocess the PCR reads, holding one entry per CDR3 protein. The sample records some 680,000 distinct CDR3 sequences, about 25% being singletons. The sequencing input was naive CD8+ T cells from blood, with Jurkat cell RNA spiked in. Subset of the sample: FACS-sorted CD8+CD4-CCR7+CD45RA+ naive T cells. The origin of the receptors is a human donor in good health. Some libraries in this study had Jurkat cell RNA spiked in.

This clonotype was seen only a few times. The chain is built from TRBV6-2 or TRBV6-3 and TRBJ2-7; D may be TRBD1 (6 bases). The CDR3 is 15 residues long. V lost 6 bases to trimming and J lost 2 bases, with 17 bases between them. CDR1 and CDR2 from the germline V gene are MNHEY and SVGEGT. The CDR3 region has the DNA TGTGCCAGCAGACCCAGCTTGGACAGACCCTACGAGCAGTACTTC. The encoded protein is CASRPSLDRPYEQYF.

The rearrangement links TRBV10-3 to TRBJ1-3; the D is unclear. CDR1 is ENHRY, CDR2 SYGVKD, per germline. The CDR3 contains 16 residues. The V end was cut by 0 bases, the J end by 1 base, with 10 bases between. CDR3 amino acids: CAISESSPPSGNTIYF. As DNA, the CDR3 is TGTGCCATCAGTGAGTCGAGCCCCCCGTCTGGAAACACCATATATTTT.

There are many counts of this clonotype. The chain employs TRBV20-1 and TRBJ1-5, with D unresolved. The V end was cut by 2 bases, the J end by 0 bases, with 11 bases between. Per the germline V gene, CDR1 is DFQATT and CDR2 is SNEGSKA (reference sequence). The CDR3 contains 15 residues. This chain's CDR3 is CSARSTTSSNQPQHF. As DNA, the CDR3 is TGCAGTGCTAGATCCACAACTTCTAGCAATCAGCCCCAGCATTTT.

In its sample, this clonotype was seen a few times. At one boundary the junction diverges from the germline segment, which might be a read error. The J gene is TRBJ2-2, the V gene TRBV20-1; D might be TRBD2 (6 bases). Per the germline V gene, CDR1 is DFQATT and CDR2 is SNEGSKA (reference sequence). This CDR3 is built from 14 residues. The CDR3 bases are TGCAGTGCTAGAGACCTTATCGAGCCCGGGGGGCTGTTTTTT. Translation: CSARDLIEPGGLFF.

This clonotype was counted at least ten times. V usage is TRBV6-2 or TRBV6-3 and J usage is TRBJ2-7; TRBD1 might be the D (6 bases). Trimming pared 6 bases from V and 6 bases from J, leaving 18 bases between. CDR1 is MNHEY, CDR2 SVGEGT, per germline. This CDR3 is built from 14 residues. The CDR3 DNA follows: TGTGCCAGCAGAAACAGGGACCGCCTAGGCGAGCAGTACTTC. This encodes CASRNRDRLGEQYF.

This clonotype has a handful of counts. The chain has TRBV7-9 and TRBJ2-5, with unresolved D. The CDR3 is 12 residues long. V lost 6 bases and J 2 bases, leaving 7 bases between the germline ends. Germline CDR1 reads SEHNR; CDR2 reads FQNEAQ (reference sequence). The DNA for the CDR3 is TGTGCCAGCAGGTGGGGTCAAGAGACCCAGTACTTC. Its protein product is CASRWGQETQYF.

In the case of this clonotype: An end of the junction differs from the germline gene, which may be a read error. The chain is built from TRBV27 and TRBJ2-1, with TRBD2 identical over 10 bases. The CDR3 has 16 amino acids. Germline V gene lookup returns CDR1 MNHEY and CDR2 SMNVEV (reference sequence). CDR3 coding DNA: TGTGCCAGCAGTCCCCGGGGTAGCGGGAGGCCCAATGAGCGGTTCTTC. As protein: CASSPRGSGRPNERFF.

The chain couples TRBV5-1 to TRBJ2-5; 9 bases align to TRBD1. CDR1 is SGHRS, CDR2 YFSETQ, per germline. The CDR3 consists of 16 residues. The J segment lost 2 bases and the V segment lost 4 bases, leaving 9 bases of the junction unmatched. The CDR3 spells CASSAPGQGKQETQYF. DNA of the CDR3: TGCGCCAGCAGCGCTCCGGGACAGGGAAAACAAGAGACCCAGTACTTC.

This clonotype has only a few counts. The chain recombines TRBV15 with TRBJ2-7; D not certain. The germline V and J ends were trimmed by 3 bases and 0 bases, with 9 bases remaining between them. Germline assignment: CDR1 LNHNV and CDR2 YYDKDF (reference sequence). The CDR3 runs to 14 residues. The CDR3 region has the DNA TGTGCCACCAGCAGTGAGACAAACTCCTACGAGCAGTACTTC. Protein product: CATSSETNSYEQYF.

Many counts were recorded for this clonotype. V and J are TRBV12-3 or TRBV12-4 and TRBJ1-3, with a tentative D call TRBD1 (6 bases). There are 15 residues in the CDR3. V gave up 4 bases and J gave up 1 base, with 11 bases separating them. CDR3 nucleotides: TGTGCCAGCAGTTACGACAGGACATCTGGAAACACCATATATTTT. Protein: CASSYDRTSGNTIYF.

On this clonotype: This may be a read error, as it is one base from a much larger clone. The chain employs TRBV20-1 and TRBJ1-4; 7 bases map to TRBD1. V lost 5 bases to trimming and J lost 11 bases; unmatched junction nucleotides: 5. CDR1 is DFQATT, CDR2 SNEGSKA, per germline (reference sequence). The CDR3 runs to 11 residues. The CDR3 coding sequence is TGCAGTGCTGGGGTACAGGGGAAACTGTTTTTT. It encodes CSAGVQGKLFF.

Note on this clonotype: A much larger clone differs by one base, so this may be a read error. The CDR3 carries no conserved terminal phenylalanine or tryptophan, so it likely arises from a read error. CDR3 in DNA: TGTGCCAGCAGCTTAGCGCACGGCCAGGGGCTACTAAACACTGAAGCTTTCATT. Encoded protein: CASSLAHGQGLLNTEAFI. The rearrangement links TRBV7-6 to TRBJ1-1, with D possibly TRBD1 on 6 matching bases. CDR1 is SGHVS and CDR2 is FNYEAQ in the germline V gene. The CDR3 totals 18 residues. Trimming stripped 0 bases from V and 2 bases from J, with 19 bases between.

Worth noting for this clonotype: A much more abundant neighbour one base away suggests this may be a read error. CDR3 sequence reads: CASSRGLGQPQHF. The CDR3 DNA sequence: TGTGCCAGCAGCCGGGGACTTGGACAGCCCCAGCATTTT. This rearrangement joins TRBV14 to TRBJ1-5; possible D gene TRBD1, 5 bases. The CDR3 is 13 amino acids. CDR1 is SGHDN and CDR2 is FVKESK in the germline V gene. The ends were cut back, 4 bases at V and 7 bases at J, with 11 bases in the middle.

The sample holds a few counts of this clonotype. DNA of the CDR3: TGTGCCAGCAGTATAAACATGATGTTGTCCGATACGCAGTATTTT. This codes for CASSINMMLSDTQYF. The rearrangement uses TRBV27 and TRBJ2-3; D gene uncertain. The germline CDR1 and CDR2 sequences are MNHEY and SMNVEV (reference sequence). The CDR3 loop spans 15 amino acids. The V gene lost 5 bases and the J gene lost 6 bases, with 18 bases spanning the gap.

The rearrangement uses TRBV27 and TRBJ2-3; perhaps TRBD1 as D (6 bases). Germline loops: CDR1 MNHEY, CDR2 SMNVEV (reference sequence). The CDR3 is made up of 14 amino acids. The CDR3 nucleotides are TGTGCTGTCAGCCAGGGGATGAGCACAGATACGCAGTATTTT. Its protein product is CAVSQGMSTDTQYF.

This clonotype showed up many times. The J gene is TRBJ1-5, the V gene TRBV5-6; D possibly corresponds to TRBD1 (5 bases). V gave up 4 bases and J gave up 4 bases, with 15 bases separating them. The V gene's germline CDR1 is SGHDT and CDR2 YYEEEE. The CDR3 loop spans 15 amino acids. CDR3 nucleotide sequence: TGTGCCAGCAGCGGCGCGGGGGTTCGTAATCAGCCCCAGCATTTT. This encodes CASSGAGVRNQPQHF.

This clonotype was observed a few times. The rearrangement links TRBV9 to TRBJ2-5; 9 nucleotides match TRBD2. The trim removed 4 bases at V and 2 bases at J, leaving 12 bases unmatched. The V gene's germline CDR1 is SGDLS and CDR2 YYNGEE. There are 17 residues in the CDR3. CDR3 nucleotides: TGTGCCAGCAGCCCCAACTACTGGGCGGGAGGGCAAGAGACCCAGTACTTC. Translating gives CASSPNYWAGGQETQYF.

Turning to this clonotype: A read error is possible here, since a much larger clone lies one base away. This rearrangement joins TRBV6-2 or TRBV6-3 to TRBJ2-3; no clear D gene. CDR1 and CDR2 (germline): MNHEY, SVGEGT. The CDR3 sequence is 16 residues long. The CDR3 loop reads CASSYNAGAKADTQNF. The CDR3 nucleotides are TGTGCCAGCAGTTATAACGCAGGAGCTAAAGCAGATACGCAGAATTTT.

There are a few counts of this clonotype. Just one base apart from a much larger clone, this may be a read error. This chain joins TRBV25-1 and TRBJ2-7, with D possibly being TRBD1 (6 bases). The CDR3 loop spans 16 amino acids. The germline V gene encodes CDR1 MGHDK and CDR2 SYGVNS. The V gene lost 3 bases and the J gene lost 7 bases, with 22 bases spanning the gap. The CDR3 here is CASSDSLGASFGEQYF. As DNA, the CDR3 is TGTGCCAGCAGTGACTCCTTGGGGGCGAGTTTTGGGGAGCAGTACTTC.

CDR3 DNA sequence: TGTGCCAGCACCGAAAGGGGACAGGGGATCTACAATGAGCAGTTCTTC. Its protein is CASTERGQGIYNEQFF. The V and J genes are TRBV5-6 and TRBJ2-1, with 10 bases that match TRBD1. Germline CDR1 SGHDT, CDR2 YYEEEE. CDR3 length: 16 amino acids. The trim removed 6 bases at V and 3 bases at J, leaving 9 bases unmatched. Full variable domain (missing parts from reference TRBV5-6 and TRBJ2-1): DAGVTQSPTHLIKTRGQQVTLRCSPKSGHDTVSWYQQALGQGPQFIFQYYEEEERQRGNFPDRFSGHQFPNYSSELNVNALLLGDSALYLCASTERGQGIYNEQFFGPGTRLTVL.

In its sample, this clonotype was seen a few times. Germline and junction disagree at one end, which may indicate a read error. The J gene is TRBJ1-2, the V gene TRBV29-1; no definite D call. This CDR3 is 19 amino acids long. Germline CDR1 reads SQVTM; CDR2 reads ANQGSEA. The CDR3 nucleotides are TGCAGCGTCACCATTGATTCCCGTGACAAACCATGGGCTAACTATGGCTACGCCTTC. This translates into CSVTIDSRDKPWANYGYAF.

Notes on this clonotype: One junction end does not reproduce the germline sequence, and a read error may be involved. This chain links TRBV7-9 with TRBJ2-7; TRBD1 aligns across 9 bases. Germline CDR1 SEHNR, CDR2 FQNEAQ (reference sequence). The CDR3 consists of 15 residues. The CDR3 loop is CASSLLDRGLYGQYF. For the CDR3, the DNA is TGTGCCAGCAGCTTACTGGACAGGGGTTTGTACGGGCAGTACTTC.

The chain carries TRBV7-9 and TRBJ2-5; TRBD1 aligns across 8 bases. Trimming at V came to 2 bases and at J to 5 bases, leaving 4 bases not matched to a gene. The CDR3 runs to 14 residues. Per germline, CDR1 SEHNR and CDR2 FQNEAQ (reference sequence). CDR3 sequence reads: CASSLLDRDETQYF. The DNA for the CDR3 is TGTGCCAGCAGCTTACTGGACAGGGACGAGACCCAGTACTTC.

A note on this clonotype: Because the CDR3 is missing its conserved closing phenylalanine or tryptophan, this is likely a read error. The CDR3 DNA is TGTGCCAGCTCACTAAGACTAGCGAGCTCCACAGATACGCAGTATATT. This codes for CASSLRLASSTDTQYI. The V call is TRBV18, the J call TRBJ2-3, with TRBD2 matching over 8 bases. Germline-derived CDR1 and CDR2 are KGHSH and LQKENI. There are 16 residues in the CDR3. V was clipped by 4 bases and J by 2 bases; unmatched bases: 8.

This clonotype came up a few times. The gene calls are TRBV7-9 and TRBJ2-1; D is unresolved. Germline-derived CDR1 and CDR2 are SEHNR and FQNEAQ (reference sequence). Trimming left V 5 bases short and J 3 bases short, with 17 bases between. CDR3 length: 16 residues. CDR3 protein: CASSPEAGFGYNEQFF. The CDR3 bases are TGTGCCAGCAGCCCCGAGGCAGGTTTCGGCTACAATGAGCAGTTCTTC.

This clonotype was seen ten or more times. The rearrangement links TRBV7-9 to TRBJ2-7, with 7 bases aligning to TRBD1. The CDR3 has 17 residues. With 5 bases clipped from V and 4 bases from J, the junction kept 17 bases outside the gene matches. Germline V CDR1 and CDR2: SEHNR, FQNEAQ (reference sequence). The CDR3 nucleotides read TGTGCCAGCAGCCCTCAACCGGGACAGCCGGGCCAATACGAGCAGTACTTC. This gives the protein CASSPQPGQPGQYEQYF. The whole variable domain, remainder taken from reference TRBV7-9 and TRBJ2-7, is DTGVSQNPRHKITKRGQNVTFRCDPISEHNRLYWYRQTLGQGPEFLTYFQNEAQLEKSRLLSDRFSAERPKGSFSTLEIQRTEQGDSAMYLCASSPQPGQPGQYEQYFGPGTRLTVT.

Points on this clonotype: At one end, the junction sequence differs from germline, possibly due to a read error. The chain uses TRBV7-2 and TRBJ2-5, with 9 bases matching TRBD2. The germline CDR1 and CDR2 sequences are SGHTA and FQGNSA. This CDR3 region has 15 residues. CDR3 protein: CASSQYSTSGAPQYF. As DNA, the CDR3 is TGTGCGAGCAGCCAATACTCGACTAGCGGAGCGCCCCAGTACTTC.

This clonotype was detected a few times. The J gene is TRBJ1-3, the V gene TRBV19; D gene unclear. The germline V gene has CDR1 LNHDA and CDR2 SQIVND (reference sequence). The CDR3 totals 13 residues. The V end was cut by 7 bases, the J end by 3 bases, with 10 bases between. The CDR3 loop reads CASTQNDGNTIYF. As DNA, the CDR3 is TGTGCCAGTACGCAAAATGATGGAAACACCATATATTTT.

This clonotype was counted ten times or more. This sequence joins TRBV4-3 and TRBJ2-1; D is unclear. This CDR3 is 15 amino acids long. Trimming took off 0 bases at V and 10 bases at J, with 16 bases between the two ends. Germline CDR1 reads LGHNA; CDR2 reads YSLEER. The CDR3 here is CASSQDLSDFIEQFF. The CDR3, as DNA: TGCGCCAGCAGCCAAGATCTAAGCGACTTCATCGAGCAGTTCTTC.

The chain combines TRBV6-1 with TRBJ1-4; no firm D call. V was trimmed by 0 bases and J by 13 bases, leaving 21 bases between them. This CDR3 has 16 amino acids. Germline V gives CDR1 MNHNS, CDR2 SASEGT. Written as DNA, the CDR3 is TGTGCCAGCAGTGAAGCTCCCTGGGAGGGAGATCATCGACTGTTTTTT. It is translated as CASSEAPWEGDHRLFF.

This clonotype occurred a few times. V is TRBV7-6 and J is TRBJ1-1; tentatively, D is TRBD1 (5 bases). The CDR3 is 15 residues long. The V end was cut by 5 bases, the J end by 4 bases, with 17 bases between. Germline V lookup: CDR1 SGHVS, CDR2 FNYEAQ. The CDR3 reads CASSPRWGGVTEAFF. The DNA of the CDR3 is TGTGCCAGCAGCCCGCGGTGGGGGGGGGTCACTGAAGCTTTCTTT.

With respect to this clonotype: Being one base from a much bigger clone, this may be a read error. The chain combines TRBV12-3 or TRBV12-4 with TRBJ1-5, with D tentatively TRBD1 (6 bases). Trimming shortened V by 8 bases and J by 5 bases, and 16 bases separated the two germline ends. The CDR3 has 14 residues. For the CDR3, the DNA is TGTGCCAGCGACCACCAGGGGTCCCATCAGCCCCAGCATTTT. This codes for CASDHQGSHQPQHF.